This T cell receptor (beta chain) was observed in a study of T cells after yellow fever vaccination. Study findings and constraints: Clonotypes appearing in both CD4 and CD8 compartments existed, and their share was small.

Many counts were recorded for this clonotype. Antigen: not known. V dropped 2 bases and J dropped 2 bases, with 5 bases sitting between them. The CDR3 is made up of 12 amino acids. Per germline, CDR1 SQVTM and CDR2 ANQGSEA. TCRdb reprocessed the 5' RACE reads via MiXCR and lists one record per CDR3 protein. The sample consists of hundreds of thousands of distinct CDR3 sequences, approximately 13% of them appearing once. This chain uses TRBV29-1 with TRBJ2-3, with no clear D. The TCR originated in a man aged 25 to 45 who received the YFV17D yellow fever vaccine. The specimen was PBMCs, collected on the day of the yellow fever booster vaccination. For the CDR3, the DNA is TGCAGCGTTGAACCCTTCACAGATACGCAGTATTTT. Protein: CSVEPFTDTQYF.